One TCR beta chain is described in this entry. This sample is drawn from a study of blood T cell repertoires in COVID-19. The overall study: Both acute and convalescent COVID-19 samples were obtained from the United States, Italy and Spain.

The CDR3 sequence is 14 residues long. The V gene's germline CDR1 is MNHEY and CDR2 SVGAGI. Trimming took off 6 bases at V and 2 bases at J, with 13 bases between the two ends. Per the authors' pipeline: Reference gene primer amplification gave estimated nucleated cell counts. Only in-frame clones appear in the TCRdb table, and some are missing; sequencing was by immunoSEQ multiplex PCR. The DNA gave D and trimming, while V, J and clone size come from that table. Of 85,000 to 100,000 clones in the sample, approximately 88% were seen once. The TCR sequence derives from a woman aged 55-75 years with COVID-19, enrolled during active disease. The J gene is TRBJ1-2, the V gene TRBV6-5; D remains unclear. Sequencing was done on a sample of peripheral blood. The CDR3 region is CASSYRGGNYGYTF. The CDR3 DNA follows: TGTGCCAGCAGCTATCGAGGTGGGAACTATGGCTACACCTTC.